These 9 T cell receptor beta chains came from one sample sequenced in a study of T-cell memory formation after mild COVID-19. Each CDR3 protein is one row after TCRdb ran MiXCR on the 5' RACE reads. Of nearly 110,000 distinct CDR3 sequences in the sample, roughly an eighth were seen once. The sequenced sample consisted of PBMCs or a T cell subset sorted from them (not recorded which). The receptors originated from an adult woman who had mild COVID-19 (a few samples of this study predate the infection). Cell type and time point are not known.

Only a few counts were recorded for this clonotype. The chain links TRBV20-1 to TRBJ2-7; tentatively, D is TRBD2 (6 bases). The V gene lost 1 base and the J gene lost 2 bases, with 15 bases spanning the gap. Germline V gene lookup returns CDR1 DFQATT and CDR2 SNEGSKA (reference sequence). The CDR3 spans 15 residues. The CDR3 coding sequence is TGCAGTGCTAGAGGAAGGGCAGCGGGCGCCTACGAGCAGTACTTC. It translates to CSARGRAAGAYEQYF.

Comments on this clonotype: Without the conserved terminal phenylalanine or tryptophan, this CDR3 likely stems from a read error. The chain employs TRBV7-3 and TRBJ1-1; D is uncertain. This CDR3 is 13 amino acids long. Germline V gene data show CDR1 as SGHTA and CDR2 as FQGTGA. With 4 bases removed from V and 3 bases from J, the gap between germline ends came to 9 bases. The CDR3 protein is CASSYRFDTEAFL. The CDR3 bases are TGTGCCAGCAGCTATCGGTTCGACACTGAAGCTTTCCTT.

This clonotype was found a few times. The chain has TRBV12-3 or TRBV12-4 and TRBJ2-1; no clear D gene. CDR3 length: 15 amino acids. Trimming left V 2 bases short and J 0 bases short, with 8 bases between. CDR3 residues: CASSLTRPSYNEQFF. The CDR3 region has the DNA TGTGCCAGCAGTTTAACCAGGCCCTCCTACAATGAGCAGTTCTTC.

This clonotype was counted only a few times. CDR3 amino acids: CASSPSTDHYTDTQYF. The CDR3 coding sequence is TGTGCCAGCTCACCTTCTACGGACCACTACACAGATACGCAGTATTTT. The chain couples TRBV18 to TRBJ2-3, with no clear D. V shed 3 bases and J shed 2 bases, with 15 bases lying between them. Germline CDR1 is KGHSH and CDR2 is LQKENI. The CDR3 is made up of 16 amino acids.

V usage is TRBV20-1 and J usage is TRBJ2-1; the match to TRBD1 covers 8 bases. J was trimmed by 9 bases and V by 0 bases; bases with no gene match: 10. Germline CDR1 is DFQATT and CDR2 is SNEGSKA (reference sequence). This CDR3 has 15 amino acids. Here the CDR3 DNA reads TGCAGTGCTAGAGAAGGACAGGGAATTTTCACTGAGCAGTTCTTC. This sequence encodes CSAREGQGIFTEQFF.

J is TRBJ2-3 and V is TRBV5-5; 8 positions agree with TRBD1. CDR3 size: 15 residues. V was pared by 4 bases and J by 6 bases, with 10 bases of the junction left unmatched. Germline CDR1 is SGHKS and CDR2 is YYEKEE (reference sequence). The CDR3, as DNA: TGTGCCAGCAGCCCGCGACAGGGGCGGAGGGATACGCAGTATTTT. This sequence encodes CASSPRQGRRDTQYF.

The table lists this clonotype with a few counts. The DNA of the CDR3 is TGTGCCAGCAGCCAAGAGTGGAAGGGGACAGGGGTTACTGAAGCTTTCTTT. Translation gives CASSQEWKGTGVTEAFF. The chain carries TRBV3-1 and TRBJ1-1, with 10 bases lining up with TRBD1. Germline-derived CDR1 and CDR2 are LGHDT and YNNKEL (reference sequence). The CDR3 sequence is 17 residues long. Trimming at V came to 0 bases and at J to 5 bases, leaving 9 bases not matched to a gene.

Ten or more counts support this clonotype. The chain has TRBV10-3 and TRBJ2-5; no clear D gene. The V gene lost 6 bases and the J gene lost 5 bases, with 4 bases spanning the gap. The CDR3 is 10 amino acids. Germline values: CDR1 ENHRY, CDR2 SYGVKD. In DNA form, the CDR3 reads TGTGCCATCAGCCAGGAGACCCAGTACTTC. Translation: CAISQETQYF.

As DNA, the CDR3 is TGTGCCAACCAGGGGCCGGATGAGCAGTTCTTC. Amino acids: CANQGPDEQFF. The chain uses TRBV7-9 and TRBJ2-1, with D perhaps TRBD1 (6 bases). This CDR3 spans 11 amino acids. The V end lost 10 bases, the J end lost 8 bases, and 12 bases lay between the germline ends. CDR1 is SEHNR, CDR2 FQNEAQ, per germline (reference sequence).